A selection of T cell receptor beta chains follows, all from one sample in a study of shared T cell receptors in the human thymus. Profiling relied on immunoSEQ multiplex PCR, and the TCRdb table lists in-frame clones only, not all of them. The table includes around 730,000 clones, around 85% detected once. Separately, the same data were catalogued under a study of human thymus T cells.

Sequencing was performed on thymocytes. The receptors come from a girl in the first two years of life with a congenital heart defect. The CDR3 runs from the conserved cysteine through the conserved F or W. The order of the fields is V gene, D gene, J gene, clone size, CDR3 DNA, CDR3 protein. A D gene is named only where the DNA matches it firmly. Where a row states a size, it is once, few, many or the class of an expanded clone; other rows omit it.

>TRBV5-1|NA|TRBJ2-6|NA
TGCGCCAGCAGCGTGACCGGAGCTGGGGCCAACGTCCTGACTTTC
CASSVTGAGANVLTF
>TRBV5-6|NA|TRBJ1-1|few
TGTGCCAGCAGCTTGCCCCGGGACAAACAACTGAACACTGAAGCTTTCTTT
CASSLPRDKQLNTEAFF
>TRBV29-1|TRBD1|TRBJ1-5|NA
TGCAGCGTTGGGATACAGGGGGACGAGGATCAGCCCCAGCATTTT
CSVGIQGDEDQPQHF
>TRBV5-4|NA|TRBJ2-1|NA
TGTGCCAGCAGCTTGGGTGAGGGAAACAATGAGCAGTTCTTC
CASSLGEGNNEQFF
>TRBV5-6|NA|TRBJ1-3|NA
TGTGCCAGCAGCACGGACAGTACCCCGAGGAGAAACACCATATATTTT
CASSTDSTPRRNTIYF
>TRBV6-5|NA|TRBJ2-1|NA
TGTGCCAGCAGTTACTCCGGTGAGCAGTTCTTC
CASSYSGEQFF
>TRBV7-2|NA|TRBJ2-3|NA
TGTGCCAGCAGCTTTCGCCTGCTTCGTGTGGCCACAGATACGCAGTATTTT
CASSFRLLRVATDTQYF
>TRBV7-2|TRBD2|TRBJ2-7|NA
TGTGCCAGCAGCTTAGGATTAGCGGGGCAATCCTACGAGCAGTACTTC
CASSLGLAGQSYEQYF
>TRBV10-3|NA|TRBJ1-1|NA
TGTGCCATCAGTGCAGGTCGTGGGGGGAACCGGTCGACTGAAGCTTTCTTT
CAISAGRGGNRSTEAFF
>TRBV21-1|NA|TRBJ1-5|NA
TGTGCCAGCAGCAAAGTGGCCCAGGGTGAACCACTTAATCAGCCCCAGCATTTT
CASSKVAQGEPLNQPQHF
>TRBV11-3|NA|TRBJ2-2|few
TGTGCCAGCAGCCTGACAGGAGACACCGGGGAGCTGTTTTTT
CASSLTGDTGELFF
>TRBV10-1|TRBD1|TRBJ2-1|NA
TGCGCCAGCAGTCCCGCTTCGGGACAGAGTTACAATGAGCAGTTCTTC
CASSPASGQSYNEQFF
>TRBV12-5|NA|TRBJ1-5|NA
TGTGCTAGTGCCCTCGAGACAGTCTATAATCAGCCCCAGCATTTT
CASALETVYNQPQHF
>TRBV6-6|NA|TRBJ1-5|NA
TGTGCCAGCAGCGGTGGACGGACTTTCAGACAGCCCCAGCATTTT
CASSGGRTFRQPQHF
>TRBV6-1|TRBD2|TRBJ2-7|NA
TGTGCCAGCAGTGAAGGTCTAGCGGGGAAGCAGTACTTC
CASSEGLAGKQYF
>TRBV6-1|NA|TRBJ1-6|NA
TGTGCCAGCAGTTGCACAGAAACCGATTCACCCCTCCACTTT
CASSCTETDSPLHF